This T cell receptor beta chain is from a study of neurological immune-mediated disorders. Study outcomes and limitations: The greatest TCR clonal expansion occurred in HTLV-1-associated myelopathy and the least in multiple sclerosis, which fell below healthy controls.

Each CDR3 protein is one row after TCRdb ran MiXCR on the 5' RACE reads. This table holds more than 13,000 distinct CDR3 sequences, about 10% found once. Blood bank volunteers in Maryland, USA, served as healthy controls. The table lists this clonotype with many counts. Its antigen is undetermined. The origin of this receptor is a woman aged 40-49 years in good health. The specimen was PBMCs.

This CDR3 reads CASRLSGGAYGYTF. The DNA for the CDR3 is TGTGCCAGCAGGCTCTCAGGGGGTGCCTATGGCTACACCTTC. The chain recombines TRBV11-2 with TRBJ1-2, with 7 bases fitting TRBD1. There are 14 residues in the CDR3. Germline V gene sequence: CDR1 SGHAT, CDR2 FQNNGV. With 6 bases clipped from V and 4 bases from J, the junction kept 8 bases outside the gene matches.